The 11 T cell receptor beta chains below were found in one sample sequenced in a study of control samples from healthy donors and cancer patients. TCRdb keeps only in-frame clones here, not all; method: immunoSEQ multiplex PCR. The profile shows 150,000 to 200,000 clones, around nine tenths of them singletons. The material sequenced was blood. These receptor sequences come from a man in his thirties or forties in good health.

This sequence joins TRBV3-1 (or the pseudogene TRBV3-2) and TRBJ2-7; no clear D. The CDR3 has 12 residues. The germline CDR1 and CDR2 sequences are LGHDT and YNNKEL (reference sequence). With 3 bases removed from V and 5 bases from J, the gap between germline ends came to 8 bases. The CDR3: CASSQGRNEQYF. As DNA, the CDR3 is TGTGCCAGCAGCCAGGGAAGGAACGAGCAGTACTTC.

The chain has TRBV14 and TRBJ2-7; D may be TRBD2 (6 bases). There are 15 residues in the CDR3. V lost 1 base to trimming and J lost 6 bases, with 16 bases between them. Looked up from germline, CDR1 is SGHDN and CDR2 is FVKESK. The CDR3 region has the DNA TGTGCCAGCAGCCAAGCAGCCGGAAGGAGGGTCGAGCAGTACTTC. It codes for CASSQAAGRRVEQYF.

V and J are TRBV7-9 and TRBJ2-4, with 14 bases fitting TRBD2. CDR1 is SEHNR, CDR2 FQNEAQ, per germline (reference sequence). The CDR3 totals 19 residues. The V segment lost 5 bases and the J segment 0 bases; nucleotides outside the gene matches: 9. This CDR3 is CASSAGLAGALGAKNIQYF. CDR3 sequence (DNA): TGTGCCAGCAGCGCGGGACTAGCGGGAGCATTGGGAGCCAAAAACATTCAGTACTTC.

This clone was counted only a few times. The V and J genes are TRBV7-3 and TRBJ2-3, with 8 positions matching TRBD2. V lost 0 bases and J lost 3; bases outside the gene matches: 5. This CDR3 region has 16 residues. CDR1 SGHTA and CDR2 FQGTGA come from the germline V gene. CDR3 nucleotide sequence: TGTGCCAGCAGCTTAACGAGCGGGAGTTTTACAGATACGCAGTATTTT. Residues: CASSLTSGSFTDTQYF.

This sequence joins TRBV24-1 and TRBJ1-3, with D perhaps TRBD1 (6 bases). CDR3 size: 12 residues. V lost 5 bases and J 7 bases, leaving 8 bases between the germline ends. CDR1 and CDR2 from the germline V gene are KGHDR and SFDVKD. CDR3 protein: CATSAQGNTIYF. CDR3 bases: TGTGCCACCAGTGCGCAGGGGAACACCATATATTTT.

The table lists this clone with a count of one. V gene TRBV29-1 combines with J gene TRBJ1-1; possibly TRBD1 for D (5 bases). V was cut by 7 bases and J by 4 bases, with 13 bases left in between. This CDR3 region has 12 residues. Per germline, CDR1 SQVTM and CDR2 ANQGSEA. The chain's CDR3 is CSADKRGTEAFF. The CDR3 DNA reads as TGCAGCGCCGACAAAAGGGGCACTGAAGCTTTCTTT.

This rearrangement joins TRBV12-5 to TRBJ2-2, with 9 bases that match TRBD1. There are 15 residues in the CDR3. CDR1 is LGHNT, CDR2 FRNRAP, per germline. The trim removed 5 bases at V and 2 bases at J, leaving 3 bases unmatched. The DNA for the CDR3 is TGTGCTAGTGGTCGGACAGGGGAAAACACCGGGGAGCTGTTTTTT. Encoded protein: CASGRTGENTGELFF.

This sequence joins TRBV5-1 and TRBJ2-1; weak D call: TRBD2 (6 bases). Germline lookup yields CDR1 SGHRS and CDR2 YFSETQ. The CDR3 totals 14 residues. V was shortened by 1 base and J by 9 bases, with 14 bases between the two germline ends. CDR3 nucleotides: TGCGCCAGCAGCTTGAAGGCTAGCGTCGGTGAGCAGTTCTTC. It specifies CASSLKASVGEQFF.

This rearrangement joins TRBV7-6 to TRBJ1-1, with 8 bases fitting TRBD1. Trimming cost V 5 bases and J 8 bases; bases outside gene matches: 7. CDR1 is SGHVS, CDR2 FNYEAQ, per germline. The CDR3 totals 13 residues. CDR3 sequence reads: CASSLGTGEEAFF. The CDR3 DNA follows: TGTGCCAGCAGCCTTGGGACAGGAGAAGAAGCTTTCTTT.

The chain has TRBV12-3 or TRBV12-4 and TRBJ1-5; D is uncertain. V dropped 6 bases and J dropped 6 bases, with 9 bases sitting between them. This CDR3 has 12 residues. This chain's CDR3 is CASRAGLQPQHF. The CDR3 bases are TGTGCCAGCAGGGCCGGACTTCAGCCCCAGCATTTT.

The chain has TRBV19 and TRBJ1-5; 8 positions agree with TRBD1. From germline, CDR1 is LNHDA and CDR2 SQIVND (reference sequence). Germline trimming cut 1 base from V and 7 bases from J; bases unmatched to any gene: 15. The CDR3 spans 18 residues. The CDR3 DNA sequence: TGTGCCAGTAGTATAGTTACCTATGACAGGGGATTTTGGCAGCCCCAGCATTTT. It encodes CASSIVTYDRGFWQPQHF. The variable domain in full, completed from reference TRBV19 and TRBJ1-5, reads DGGITQSPKYLFRKEGQNVTLSCEQNLNHDAMYWYRQDPGQGLRLIYYSQIVNDFQKGDIAEGYSVSREKKESFPLTVTSAQKNPTAFYLCASSIVTYDRGFWQPQHFGDGTRLSIL.